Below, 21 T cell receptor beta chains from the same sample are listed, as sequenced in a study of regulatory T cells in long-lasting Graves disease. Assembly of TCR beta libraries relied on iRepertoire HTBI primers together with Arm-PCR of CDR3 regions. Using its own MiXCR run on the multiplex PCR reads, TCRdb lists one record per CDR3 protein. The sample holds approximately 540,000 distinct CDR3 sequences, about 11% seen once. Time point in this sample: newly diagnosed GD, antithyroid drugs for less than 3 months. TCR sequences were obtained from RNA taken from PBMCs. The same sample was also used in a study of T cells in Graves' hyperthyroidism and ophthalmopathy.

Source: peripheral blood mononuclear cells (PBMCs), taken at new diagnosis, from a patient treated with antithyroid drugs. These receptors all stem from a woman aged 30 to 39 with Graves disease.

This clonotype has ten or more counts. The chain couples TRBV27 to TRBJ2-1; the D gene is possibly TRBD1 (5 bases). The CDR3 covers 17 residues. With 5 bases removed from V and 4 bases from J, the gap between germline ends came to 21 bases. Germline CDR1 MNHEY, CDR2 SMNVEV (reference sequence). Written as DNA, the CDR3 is TGTGCCAGCAGTGCCGCCACCCCAGGGATTTTGTACAATGAGCAGTTCTTC. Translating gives CASSAATPGILYNEQFF.

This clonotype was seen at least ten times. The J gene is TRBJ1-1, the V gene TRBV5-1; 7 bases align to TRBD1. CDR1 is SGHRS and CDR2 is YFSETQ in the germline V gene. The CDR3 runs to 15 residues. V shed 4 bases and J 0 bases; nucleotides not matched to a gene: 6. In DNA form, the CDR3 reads TGCGCCAGCAGCCCGCTGGGACAGATGAACACTGAAGCTTTCTTT. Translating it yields CASSPLGQMNTEAFF.

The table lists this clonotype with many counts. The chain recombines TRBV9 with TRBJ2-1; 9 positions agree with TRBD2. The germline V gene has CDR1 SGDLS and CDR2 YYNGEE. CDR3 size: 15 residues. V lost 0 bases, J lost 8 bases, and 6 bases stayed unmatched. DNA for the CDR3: TGTGCCAGCAGCGTAGAGCTAGCGGGATATGATGAGCAGTTCTTC. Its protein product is CASSVELAGYDEQFF.

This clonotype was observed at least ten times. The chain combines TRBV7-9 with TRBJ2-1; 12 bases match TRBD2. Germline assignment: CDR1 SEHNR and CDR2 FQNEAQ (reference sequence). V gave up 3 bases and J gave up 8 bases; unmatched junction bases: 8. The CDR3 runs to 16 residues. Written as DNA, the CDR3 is TGTGCCAGCAGCTTTGGGCTAGCGGGAGGGCTCCATGAGCAGTTCTTC. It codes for CASSFGLAGGLHEQFF.

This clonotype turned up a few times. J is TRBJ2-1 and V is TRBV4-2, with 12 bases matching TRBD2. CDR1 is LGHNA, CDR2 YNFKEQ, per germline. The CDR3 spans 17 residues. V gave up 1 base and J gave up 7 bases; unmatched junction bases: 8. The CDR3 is CASSQGLAGVFSNEQFF. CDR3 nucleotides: TGTGCCAGCAGCCAAGGACTAGCGGGAGTCTTTAGTAATGAGCAGTTCTTC.

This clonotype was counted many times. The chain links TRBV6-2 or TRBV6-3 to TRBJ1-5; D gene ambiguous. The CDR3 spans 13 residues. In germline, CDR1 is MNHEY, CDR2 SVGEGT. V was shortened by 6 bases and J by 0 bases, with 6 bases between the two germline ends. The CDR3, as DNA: TGTGCCAGCAGGCTAGATAGCAATCAGCCCCAGCATTTT. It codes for CASRLDSNQPQHF.

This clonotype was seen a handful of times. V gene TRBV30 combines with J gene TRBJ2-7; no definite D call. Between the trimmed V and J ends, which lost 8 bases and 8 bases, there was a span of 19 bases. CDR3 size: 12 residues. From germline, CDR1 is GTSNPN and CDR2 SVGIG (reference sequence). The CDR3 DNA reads TGTGCCCCCATGGCAGGTTTTATTAAGCAGTACTTC. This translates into CAPMAGFIKQYF.

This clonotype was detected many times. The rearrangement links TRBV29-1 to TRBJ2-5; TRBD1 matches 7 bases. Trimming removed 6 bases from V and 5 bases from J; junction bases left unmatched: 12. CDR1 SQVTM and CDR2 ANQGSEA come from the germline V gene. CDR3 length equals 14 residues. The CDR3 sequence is CSVYDRVKVETQYF. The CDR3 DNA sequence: TGCAGCGTCTACGACAGGGTCAAGGTCGAGACCCAGTACTTC.

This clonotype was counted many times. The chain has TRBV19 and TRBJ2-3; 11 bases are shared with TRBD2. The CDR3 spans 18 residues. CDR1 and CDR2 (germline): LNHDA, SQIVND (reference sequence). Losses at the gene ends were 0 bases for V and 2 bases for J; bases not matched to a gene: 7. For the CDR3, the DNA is TGTGCCAGTAGTATAGATCCGGGGACTAGCGGAACCACAGATACGCAGTATTTT. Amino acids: CASSIDPGTSGTTDTQYF.

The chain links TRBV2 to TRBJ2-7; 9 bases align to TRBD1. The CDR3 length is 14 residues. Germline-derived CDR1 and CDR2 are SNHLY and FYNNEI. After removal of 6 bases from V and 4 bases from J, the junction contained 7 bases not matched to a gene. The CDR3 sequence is CASRGDRDLYEQYF. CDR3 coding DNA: TGTGCCAGCAGAGGGGACAGGGATTTATACGAGCAGTACTTC.

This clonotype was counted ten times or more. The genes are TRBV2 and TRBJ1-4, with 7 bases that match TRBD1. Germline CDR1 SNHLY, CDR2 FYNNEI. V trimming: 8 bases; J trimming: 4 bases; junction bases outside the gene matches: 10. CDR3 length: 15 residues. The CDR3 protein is CASVRSGQNNEKLFF. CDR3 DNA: TGTGCCAGCGTCCGTTCGGGACAGAATAATGAAAAACTGTTTTTT.

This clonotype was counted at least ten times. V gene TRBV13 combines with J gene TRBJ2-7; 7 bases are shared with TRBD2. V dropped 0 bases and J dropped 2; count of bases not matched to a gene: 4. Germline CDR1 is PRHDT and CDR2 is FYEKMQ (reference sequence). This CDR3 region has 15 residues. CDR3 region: CASSLGGDYTYEQYF. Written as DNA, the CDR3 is TGTGCCAGCAGCTTAGGAGGGGACTATACCTACGAGCAGTACTTC.

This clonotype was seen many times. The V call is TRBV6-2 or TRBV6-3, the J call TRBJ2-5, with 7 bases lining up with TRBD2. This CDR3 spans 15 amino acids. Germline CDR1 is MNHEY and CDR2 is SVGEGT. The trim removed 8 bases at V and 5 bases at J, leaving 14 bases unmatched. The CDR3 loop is CASRTLGLVMETQYF. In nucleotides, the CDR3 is TGTGCCAGCCGAACCCTAGGACTAGTAATGGAGACCCAGTACTTC.

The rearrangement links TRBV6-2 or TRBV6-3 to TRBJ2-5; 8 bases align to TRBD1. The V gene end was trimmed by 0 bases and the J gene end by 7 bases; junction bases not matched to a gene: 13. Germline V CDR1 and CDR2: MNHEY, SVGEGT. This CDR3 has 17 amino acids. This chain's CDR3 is CASSYSITDRVFGTQYF. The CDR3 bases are TGTGCCAGCAGTTACTCGATCACGGACAGGGTTTTCGGGACCCAGTACTTC.

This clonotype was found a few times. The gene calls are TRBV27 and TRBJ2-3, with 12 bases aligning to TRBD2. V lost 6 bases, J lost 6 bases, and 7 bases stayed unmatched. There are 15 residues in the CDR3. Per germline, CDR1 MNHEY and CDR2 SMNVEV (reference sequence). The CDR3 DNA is TGTGCCAGCAGGAAAGCTAGCGGGAGGGCCGATACGCAGTATTTT. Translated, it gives CASRKASGRADTQYF.

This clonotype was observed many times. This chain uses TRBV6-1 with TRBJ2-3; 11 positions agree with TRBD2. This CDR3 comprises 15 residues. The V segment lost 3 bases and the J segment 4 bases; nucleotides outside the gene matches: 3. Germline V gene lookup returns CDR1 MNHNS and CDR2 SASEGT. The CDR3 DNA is TGTGCCAGCAGTGAGGGGACTAGCGGATCAGATACGCAGTATTTT. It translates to CASSEGTSGSDTQYF.

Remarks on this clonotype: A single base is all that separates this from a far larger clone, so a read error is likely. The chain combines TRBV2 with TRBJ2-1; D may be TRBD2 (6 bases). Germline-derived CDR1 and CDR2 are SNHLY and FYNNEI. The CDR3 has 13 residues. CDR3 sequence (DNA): TGTGTCGGGGGAAAGAACGTTTGGGACGAGCAGTTCTTC. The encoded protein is CVGGKNVWDEQFF.

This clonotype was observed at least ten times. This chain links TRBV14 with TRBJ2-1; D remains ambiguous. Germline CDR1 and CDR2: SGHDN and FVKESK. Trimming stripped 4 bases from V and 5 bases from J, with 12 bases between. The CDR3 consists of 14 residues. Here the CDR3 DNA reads TGTGCCAGCAGCCCCCGCCTACGTAACAATGAGCAGTTCTTC. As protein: CASSPRLRNNEQFF.

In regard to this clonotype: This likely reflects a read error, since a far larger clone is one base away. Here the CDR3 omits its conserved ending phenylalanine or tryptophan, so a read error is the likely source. In nucleotides, the CDR3 is TGTGCCACCAGCCGAGACAGCTACGAGCAGTACTCC. Translation gives CATSRDSYEQYS. The genes are TRBV6-1 and TRBJ2-7; tentative D call: TRBD1 (5 bases). V lost 10 bases and J lost 3, with 13 bases in between. CDR3 length: 12 amino acids. Germline CDR1 and CDR2: MNHNS and SASEGT.

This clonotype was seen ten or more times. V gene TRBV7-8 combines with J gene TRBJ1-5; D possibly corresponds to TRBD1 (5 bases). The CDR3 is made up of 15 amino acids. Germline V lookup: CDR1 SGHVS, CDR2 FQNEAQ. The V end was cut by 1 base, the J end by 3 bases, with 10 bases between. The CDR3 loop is CASSLGRELNQPQHF. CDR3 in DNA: TGTGCCAGCAGCTTAGGCAGGGAACTCAATCAGCCCCAGCATTTT. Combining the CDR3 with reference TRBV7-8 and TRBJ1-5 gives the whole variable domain GAGVSQSPRYKVAKRGQDVALRCDPISGHVSLFWYQQALGQGPEFLTYFQNEAQLDKSGLPSDRFFAERPEGSVSTLKIQRTQQEDSAVYLCASSLGRELNQPQHFGDGTRLSIL.

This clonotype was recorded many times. This chain's CDR3 is CASSPGAGPYEQYF. The CDR3, as DNA: TGTGCCAGCAGTCCGGGTGCGGGGCCCTACGAGCAGTACTTC. The chain couples TRBV28 to TRBJ2-7, with D possibly TRBD2 on 6 matching bases. Germline V gene lookup returns CDR1 MDHEN and CDR2 SYDVKM. V lost 5 bases to trimming and J lost 2 bases, with 13 bases between them. The CDR3 spans 14 residues.